Shown below are 2 T cell receptor beta chains from a single sample sequenced in a study of control samples from healthy donors and cancer patients. Assay used: immunoSEQ multiplex PCR; TCRdb lists only in-frame clones, some missing. The sample lists about 190,000 clones, approximately 90% seen once, with approximately 2% in the top ten. Sequencing input: blood. Every receptor here comes from a man between 25 and 39 years old in good health.

This chain links TRBV2 with TRBJ2-1; D is unclear. This CDR3 contains 16 residues. V was cut by 3 bases and J by 0 bases, with 12 bases left in between. Germline V CDR1 and CDR2: SNHLY, FYNNEI. CDR3 sequence (DNA): TGTGCCAGCAGTGATATCCATGCGAGCTCCTACAATGAGCAGTTCTTC. This gives the protein CASSDIHASSYNEQFF.

V gene TRBV7-2 combines with J gene TRBJ2-1; 14 bases are a match to TRBD2. Germline loops: CDR1 SGHTA, CDR2 FQGNSA. Germline trimming cut 5 bases from V and 8 bases from J; bases unmatched to any gene: 8. The CDR3 is made up of 16 amino acids. CDR3 in amino acids: CASSRRLAGGVDEQFF. CDR3 coding DNA: TGTGCCAGCAGCAGAAGACTAGCGGGGGGGGTAGATGAGCAGTTCTTC.